The entry below describes one T cell receptor beta chain. The V gene lost 0 bases and the J gene lost 9 bases, with 6 bases spanning the gap. CDR3 length: 12 residues. CDR1 and CDR2 (germline): SGHVS, FQNEAQ. The data are from a study of blood T cell repertoires in COVID-19. Across the whole study: Samples came from the United States, Italy and Spain, spanning acute and convalescent COVID-19. Sample material is recorded as cDNA or gDNA derived from T cells, B-cell-depleted T cells, or PBMCs.

Assay used: immunoSEQ multiplex PCR; TCRdb lists only in-frame clones, some missing. The data show 150,000 to 200,000 clones, with about 82% seen just once and around 8.9% held by the top ten. This clonotype originated in a woman aged 80 or older with COVID-19, enrolled during active disease. This chain links TRBV7-8 with TRBJ1-5; D gene uncertain. The sequenced sample consisted of peripheral blood. CDR3 amino acids: CASSLASGPQHF. The DNA for the CDR3 is TGTGCCAGCAGCTTAGCGTCCGGGCCCCAGCATTTT.